These T cell receptor beta chains were read from a single sample in a study of blood T cell dynamics during melanoma immunotherapy. Data came from immunoSEQ multiplex PCR; TCRdb stores just in-frame clones and leaves some out. The table records about 11,000 clones, around four fifths of them present only once. The sequences come from blood, collected from a patient treated with checkpoint blockade. The receptors come from a human donor with melanoma. CDR3s include the opening cysteine and the closing phenylalanine or tryptophan. Fields, in order: D gene, J gene, CDR3 length, clone size, V gene, CDR3 DNA, CDR3 protein. The D gene is left open where the match is weak. Expanded clones get a size class; other rows say once, few or many, or leave the size out.

D gene: -
J gene: TRBJ1-4
CDR3 length: 13
clone size: -
V gene: TRBV25-1
CDR3 DNA: TGTGCCAGCAGTAGCTCACCTAATGAAAAACTGTTTTTT
CDR3 protein: CASSSSPNEKLFF

D gene: -
J gene: TRBJ2-3
CDR3 length: 16
clone size: -
V gene: TRBV5-4
CDR3 DNA: TGTGCCAGCAGCTTGGGGATCCTAGGCCGCACAGATACGCAGTATTTT
CDR3 protein: CASSLGILGRTDTQYF

D gene: -
J gene: TRBJ2-4
CDR3 length: 16
clone size: once
V gene: TRBV5-4
CDR3 DNA: TGTGCCAGCAGCTTGGCGGGGGCGTTAGCCAAAAACATTCAGTACTTC
CDR3 protein: CASSLAGALAKNIQYF

D gene: -
J gene: TRBJ1-2
CDR3 length: 16
clone size: -
V gene: TRBV27
CDR3 DNA: TGTGCCAGCAGTCTAACTCTGGGCAGGCGAGACTATGGCTACACCTTC
CDR3 protein: CASSLTLGRRDYGYTF

D gene: TRBD2
J gene: TRBJ2-7
CDR3 length: 17
clone size: -
V gene: TRBV7-2
CDR3 DNA: TGTGCCAGCAGCTTAGGGACTAGCGGGGCGGATCTTTACGAGCAGTACTTC
CDR3 protein: CASSLGTSGADLYEQYF

D gene: -
J gene: TRBJ2-1
CDR3 length: 13
clone size: -
V gene: TRBV7-3
CDR3 DNA: TGTGCCAGCAGCTTATATGTCAACAATGAGCAGTTCTTC
CDR3 protein: CASSLYVNNEQFF

D gene: -
J gene: TRBJ1-5
CDR3 length: 14
clone size: large
V gene: TRBV7-2
CDR3 DNA: TGTGCCAGCAGCGAGGCGAAGAGCAATCAGCCCCAGCATTTT
CDR3 protein: CASSEAKSNQPQHF

D gene: -
J gene: TRBJ1-2
CDR3 length: 13
clone size: once
V gene: TRBV28
CDR3 DNA: TGTGCCAGCAGTTTATATGGGGCCCAAGGCTACACCTTC
CDR3 protein: CASSLYGAQGYTF

D gene: TRBD2
J gene: TRBJ2-2
CDR3 length: 17
clone size: -
V gene: TRBV4-2
CDR3 DNA: TGTGCCAGCAGCCGCACCCAGGGGACTAGCGACACCGGGGAGCTGTTTTTT
CDR3 protein: CASSRTQGTSDTGELFF

D gene: -
J gene: TRBJ2-3
CDR3 length: 15
clone size: -
V gene: TRBV7-2
CDR3 DNA: TGTGCCAGCAGCTTAGAAGCTAGCGATCAAGATACGCAGTATTTT
CDR3 protein: CASSLEASDQDTQYF

D gene: TRBD1
J gene: TRBJ2-7
CDR3 length: 15
clone size: -
V gene: TRBV5-1
CDR3 DNA: TGCGCCAGCAGCTCAGGGACAGGGAACTCCTACGAGCAGTACTTC
CDR3 protein: CASSSGTGNSYEQYF

D gene: -
J gene: TRBJ1-2
CDR3 length: 12
clone size: -
V gene: TRBV5-4
CDR3 DNA: TGTGCCAGCAGCTTAGAGATCGATGGCTACACCTTC
CDR3 protein: CASSLEIDGYTF

D gene: TRBD2
J gene: TRBJ2-7
CDR3 length: 13
clone size: -
V gene: TRBV18
CDR3 DNA: TGTGCCTCCCGAGGGACTATCCCGCACGAGCAGTACTTC
CDR3 protein: CASRGTIPHEQYF

D gene: -
J gene: TRBJ1-2
CDR3 length: 14
clone size: -
V gene: TRBV21-1
CDR3 DNA: TGTGCCAGCAGCCCCCGGACAGGGAGGGATGGCTACACCTTC
CDR3 protein: CASSPRTGRDGYTF

D gene: TRBD1
J gene: TRBJ1-6
CDR3 length: 15
clone size: -
V gene: TRBV6-5
CDR3 DNA: TGTGCCAGCAGTACTACAGGGGACGCGAATTCACCCCTCCACTTT
CDR3 protein: CASSTTGDANSPLHF

D gene: -
J gene: TRBJ1-2
CDR3 length: 14
clone size: -
V gene: TRBV11-3
CDR3 DNA: TGTGCCAGCAGCGACCAGTTGGGACGGTACGGCTACACCTTC
CDR3 protein: CASSDQLGRYGYTF